This T cell receptor (beta chain) is from a study of blood T cells in healthy people across ages. Between the trimmed V and J ends, which lost 4 bases and 0 bases, there was a span of 13 bases. Per germline, CDR1 SGHTA and CDR2 FQGNSA. The CDR3 loop spans 17 amino acids. A second PCR, run for roughly 6 to 11 cycles, used a sample-barcoded 5' primer plus a J-beta primer mix. MiXCR was run by TCRdb on the 5' RACE reads, yielding one entry per CDR3 protein. The table has over a million distinct CDR3 sequences, about 43% seen once. This clonotype has just a few counts. This clonotype was obtained from a woman younger than 35 in good health. The rearrangement joins TRBV7-2 to TRBJ1-6, with D possibly TRBD1 on 5 matching bases. The sequenced material came from blood. The CDR3: CASSSDTRISYNSPLHF. The CDR3, as DNA: TGTGCCAGCAGCTCGGACACCCGGATCTCCTATAATTCACCCCTCCACTTT.